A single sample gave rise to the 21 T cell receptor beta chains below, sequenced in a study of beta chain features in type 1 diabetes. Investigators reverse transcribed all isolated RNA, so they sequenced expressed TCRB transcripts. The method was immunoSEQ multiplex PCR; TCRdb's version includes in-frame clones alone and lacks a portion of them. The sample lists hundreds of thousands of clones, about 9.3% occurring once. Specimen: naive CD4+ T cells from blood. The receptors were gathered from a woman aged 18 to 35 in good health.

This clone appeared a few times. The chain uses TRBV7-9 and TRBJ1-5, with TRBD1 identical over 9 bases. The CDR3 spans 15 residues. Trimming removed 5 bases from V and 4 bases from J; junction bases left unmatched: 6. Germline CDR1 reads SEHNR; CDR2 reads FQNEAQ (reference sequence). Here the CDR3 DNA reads TGTGCCAGCAGCCCAGGGACAGGGTATAATCAGCCCCAGCATTTT. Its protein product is CASSPGTGYNQPQHF.

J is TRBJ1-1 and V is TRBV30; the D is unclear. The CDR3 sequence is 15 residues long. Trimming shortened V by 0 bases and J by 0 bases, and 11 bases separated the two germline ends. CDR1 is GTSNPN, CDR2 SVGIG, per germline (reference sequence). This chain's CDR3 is CAWSVLGGLNTEAFF. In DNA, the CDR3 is TGTGCCTGGAGTGTACTCGGAGGGCTGAACACTGAAGCTTTCTTT.

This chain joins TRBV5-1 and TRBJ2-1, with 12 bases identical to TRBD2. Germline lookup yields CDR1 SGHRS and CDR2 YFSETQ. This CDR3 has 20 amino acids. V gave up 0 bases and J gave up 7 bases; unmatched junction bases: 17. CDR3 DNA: TGCGCCAGCAGCTTGGCCCCGGGACAGGGGACTAGCGGGTTTGGGAATGAGCAGTTCTTC. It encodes CASSLAPGQGTSGFGNEQFF.

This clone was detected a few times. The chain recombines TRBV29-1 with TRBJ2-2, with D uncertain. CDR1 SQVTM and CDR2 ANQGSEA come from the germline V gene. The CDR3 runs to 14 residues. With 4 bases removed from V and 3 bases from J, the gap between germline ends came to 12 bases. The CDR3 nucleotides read TGCAGCGTTGTGCAGGCCCCGGACACCGGGGAGCTGTTTTTT. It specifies CSVVQAPDTGELFF.

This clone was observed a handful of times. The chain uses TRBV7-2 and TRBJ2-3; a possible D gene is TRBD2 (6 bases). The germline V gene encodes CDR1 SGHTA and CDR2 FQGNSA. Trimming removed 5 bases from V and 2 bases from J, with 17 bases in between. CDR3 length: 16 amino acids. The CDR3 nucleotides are TGTGCCAGCAGCCCCGGACTATCGATAAACACAGATACGCAGTATTTT. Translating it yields CASSPGLSINTDTQYF. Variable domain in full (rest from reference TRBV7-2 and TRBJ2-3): GAGVSQSPSNKVTEKGKDVELRCDPISGHTALYWYRQSLGQGLEFLIYFQGNSAPDKSGLPSDRFSAERTGGSVSTLTIQRTQQEDSAVYLCASSPGLSINTDTQYFGPGTRLTVL.

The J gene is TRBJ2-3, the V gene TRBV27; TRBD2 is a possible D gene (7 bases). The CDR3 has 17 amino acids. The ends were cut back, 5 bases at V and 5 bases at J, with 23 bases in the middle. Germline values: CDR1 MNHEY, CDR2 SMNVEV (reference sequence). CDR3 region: CASSRWKGEGLGDTQYF. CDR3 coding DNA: TGTGCCAGCAGTAGATGGAAGGGGGAGGGCCTCGGAGATACGCAGTATTTT.

The CDR3 reads CASSTGHMNTEAFF. The CDR3 DNA sequence: TGTGCCAGCAGCACGGGACATATGAACACTGAAGCTTTCTTT. The chain uses TRBV7-6 and TRBJ1-1; TRBD1 might be the D (6 bases). CDR3 length: 14 residues. The V end was cut by 5 bases, the J end by 0 bases, with 10 bases between. CDR1 is SGHVS and CDR2 is FNYEAQ in the germline V gene. The full variable domain, completed using reference TRBV7-6 and TRBJ1-1, is GAGVSQSPRYKVTKRGQDVALRCDPISGHVSLYWYRQALGQGPEFLTYFNYEAQQDKSGLPNDRFSAERPEGSISTLTIQRTEQRDSAMYRCASSTGHMNTEAFFGQGTRLTVV.

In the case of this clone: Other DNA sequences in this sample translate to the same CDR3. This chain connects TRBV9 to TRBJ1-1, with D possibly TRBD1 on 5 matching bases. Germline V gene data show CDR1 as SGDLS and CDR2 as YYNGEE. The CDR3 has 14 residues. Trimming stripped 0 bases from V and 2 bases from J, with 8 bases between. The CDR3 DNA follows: TGTGCCAGCAGCGTAGCCGGACAAAACACTGAAGCTTTCTTT. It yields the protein CASSVAGQNTEAFF.

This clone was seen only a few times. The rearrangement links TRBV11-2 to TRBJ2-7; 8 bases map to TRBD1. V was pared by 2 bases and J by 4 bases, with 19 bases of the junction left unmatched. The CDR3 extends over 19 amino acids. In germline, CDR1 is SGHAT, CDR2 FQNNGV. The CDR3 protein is CASSLISLPGQGSSYEQYF. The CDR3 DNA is TGTGCCAGCAGCTTAATAAGTCTCCCAGGACAGGGAAGTTCATACGAGCAGTACTTC.

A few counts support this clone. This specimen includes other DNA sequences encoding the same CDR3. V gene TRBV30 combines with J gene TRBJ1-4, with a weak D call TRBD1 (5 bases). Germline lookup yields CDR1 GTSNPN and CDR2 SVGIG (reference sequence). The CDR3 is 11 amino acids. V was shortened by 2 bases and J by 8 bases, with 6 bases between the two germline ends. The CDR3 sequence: CAWSRGEKLFF. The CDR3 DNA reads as TGTGCCTGGAGTAGGGGAGAAAAACTGTTTTTT.

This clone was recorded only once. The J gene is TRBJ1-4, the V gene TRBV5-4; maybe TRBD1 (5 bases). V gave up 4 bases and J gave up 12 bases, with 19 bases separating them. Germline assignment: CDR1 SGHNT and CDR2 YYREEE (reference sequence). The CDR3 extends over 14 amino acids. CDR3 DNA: TGTGCCAGCAGCCCTGCGGGGCGAGGAGAAGAACTGTTTTTT. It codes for CASSPAGRGEELFF.

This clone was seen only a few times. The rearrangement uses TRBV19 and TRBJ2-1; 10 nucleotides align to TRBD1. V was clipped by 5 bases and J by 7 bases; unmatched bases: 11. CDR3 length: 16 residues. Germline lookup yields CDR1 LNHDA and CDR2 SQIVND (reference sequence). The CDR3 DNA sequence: TGTGCCAGTAGTCCCCTTGACAGGGGGCATAGGAATGAGCAGTTCTTC. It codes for CASSPLDRGHRNEQFF.

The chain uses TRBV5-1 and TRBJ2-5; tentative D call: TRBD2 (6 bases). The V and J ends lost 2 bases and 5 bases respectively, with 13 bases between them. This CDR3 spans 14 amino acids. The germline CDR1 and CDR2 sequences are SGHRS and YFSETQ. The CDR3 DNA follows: TGCGCCAGCAGCTTTAGGACGGGGGAGGAGACCCAGTACTTC. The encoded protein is CASSFRTGEETQYF.

The CDR3 sequence: CASSPGVSGNTIYF. Here the CDR3 DNA reads TGTGCCAGCAGCCCAGGGGTCTCTGGAAACACCATATATTTT. The genes are TRBV4-2 and TRBJ1-3, with D perhaps matching TRBD1 (6 bases). V dropped 4 bases and J dropped 0 bases, with 7 bases sitting between them. The V gene's germline CDR1 is LGHNA and CDR2 YNFKEQ. CDR3 length equals 14 residues.

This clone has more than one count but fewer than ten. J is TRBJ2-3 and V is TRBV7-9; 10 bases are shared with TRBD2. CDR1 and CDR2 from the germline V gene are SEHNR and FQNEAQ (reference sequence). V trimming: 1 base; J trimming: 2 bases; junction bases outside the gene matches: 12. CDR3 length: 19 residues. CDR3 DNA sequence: TGTGCCAGCAGCTTAGGTAGACTAGCGGGCCGACCCTCCACAGATACGCAGTATTTT. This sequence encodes CASSLGRLAGRPSTDTQYF.

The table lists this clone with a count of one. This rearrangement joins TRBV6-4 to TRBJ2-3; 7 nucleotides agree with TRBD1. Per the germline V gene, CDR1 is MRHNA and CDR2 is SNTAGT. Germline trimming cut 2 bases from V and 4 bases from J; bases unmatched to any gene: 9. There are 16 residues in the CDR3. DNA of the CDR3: TGTGCCAGCAGTGACGGGGGACCCAGGGGGTCAGATACGCAGTATTTT. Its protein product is CASSDGGPRGSDTQYF.

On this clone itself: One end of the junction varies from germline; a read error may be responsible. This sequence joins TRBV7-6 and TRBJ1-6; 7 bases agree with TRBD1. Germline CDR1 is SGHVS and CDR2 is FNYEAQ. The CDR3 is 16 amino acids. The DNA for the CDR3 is TGTGCCAGCAGCCTGGGACAGAACCGGCAGGGTTCACCCCTCTACTTT. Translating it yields CASSLGQNRQGSPLYF.

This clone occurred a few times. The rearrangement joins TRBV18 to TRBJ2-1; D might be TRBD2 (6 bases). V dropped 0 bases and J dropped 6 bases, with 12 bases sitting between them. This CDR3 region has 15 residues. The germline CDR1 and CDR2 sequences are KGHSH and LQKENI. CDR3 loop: CASSPPLASVNEQFF. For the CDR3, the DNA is TGTGCCAGCTCACCACCGTTAGCTAGCGTCAATGAGCAGTTCTTC.

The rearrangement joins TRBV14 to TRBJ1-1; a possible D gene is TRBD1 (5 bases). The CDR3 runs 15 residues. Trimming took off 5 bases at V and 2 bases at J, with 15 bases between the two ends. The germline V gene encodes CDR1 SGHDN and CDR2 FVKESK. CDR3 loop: CASSFGRQGNTEAFF. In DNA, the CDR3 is TGTGCCAGCAGCTTCGGGAGGCAGGGTAACACTGAAGCTTTCTTT.

In nucleotides, the CDR3 is TGTGCCAGCAGCCCCTCCCGGAGCTCCTACAATGAGCAGTTCTTC. Amino acids: CASSPSRSSYNEQFF. This sequence joins TRBV27 and TRBJ2-1, with unresolved D. This CDR3 has 15 amino acids. Germline lookup yields CDR1 MNHEY and CDR2 SMNVEV (reference sequence). V lost 6 bases to trimming and J lost 0 bases, with 12 bases between them.

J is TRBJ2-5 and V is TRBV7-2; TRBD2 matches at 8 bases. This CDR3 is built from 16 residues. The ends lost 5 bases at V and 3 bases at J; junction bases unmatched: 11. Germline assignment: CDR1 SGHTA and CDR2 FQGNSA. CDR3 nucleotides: TGTGCCAGCAGCCGTAGGGTCGGGGGGGCGGAAGAGACCCAGTACTTC. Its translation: CASSRRVGGAEETQYF.